Sequencing of this T cell receptor beta chain was carried out in a study of CD8 T cells in ankylosing spondylitis. This clonotype was counted at least ten times. No antigen is known for it. Regarding the study as a whole: Ankylosing spondylitis blood appeared to carry a characteristic TCR beta motif of several highly homologous variants. The authors found the disease-linked clones to be CD8+ and relatively rare in peripheral blood. Significantly higher representation of disease-linked clones was reported for matched ankylosing spondylitis synovial fluid.

This CDR3 contains 14 residues. The germline V gene encodes CDR1 DFQATT and CDR2 SNEGSKA (reference sequence). The junction had 4 bases not matched to a gene; V was cut back by 4 bases and J by 5 bases. Making use of molecular barcodes, quantitative 5'-RACE generated TCR beta libraries. TCRdb used MiXCR to reprocess the 5' RACE reads, holding one entry per CDR3 protein. The data hold some 200,000 distinct CDR3 sequences, with roughly 12% observed a single time. The gene calls are TRBV20-1 and TRBJ2-1; TRBD2 aligns across 11 bases. The specimen was blood, either unsorted or a sorted T cell fraction (not recorded which). This receptor was obtained from a male donor with ankylosing spondylitis or in good health (not recorded which). For the CDR3, the DNA is TGCAGTGCTACCGGGACTAGCGGTGACAATGAGCAGTTCTTC. This translates into CSATGTSGDNEQFF.